The count of the clone carrying this T cell receptor beta chain is one. The antigen is unknown. The donors were adults (healthy and HIV-negative) with no recent acute infections or vaccinations. The sample belongs to a study of shared clonotypes between healthy human individuals. General study findings and limits: Naive subsets tended to show greater estimated richness than memory subsets. Limited genetic and exposure-history diversity came from having few donors.

The V end lost 4 bases, the J end lost 4 bases, and 8 bases lay between the germline ends. CDR3 size: 13 residues. Germline CDR1 MRHNA, CDR2 SNTAGT. Authors' processing steps: ImmunoSEQ only sent back junction sequences with no quality scores, so filtering was done differently. The method was immunoSEQ multiplex PCR; TCRdb's version includes in-frame clones alone and lacks a portion of them. V and J calls plus clone size are reproduced from that table; the DNA served to infer D and trimming. The table lists millions of clones, roughly 93% of them singletons. The source of this sequence is a man between 18 and 29 years old in good health. Some clones in this sample may be carry-over from other donors' samples. The rearrangement joins TRBV6-4 to TRBJ1-5; possibly TRBD1 for D (5 bases). Sequencing input: naive CD4+ T cells from PBMCs. Subset meaning: CD45RA+ positively selected. CDR3 in amino acids: CASSGGENQPQHF. In DNA, the CDR3 is TGTGCCAGCAGTGGGGGCGAGAATCAGCCCCAGCATTTT.